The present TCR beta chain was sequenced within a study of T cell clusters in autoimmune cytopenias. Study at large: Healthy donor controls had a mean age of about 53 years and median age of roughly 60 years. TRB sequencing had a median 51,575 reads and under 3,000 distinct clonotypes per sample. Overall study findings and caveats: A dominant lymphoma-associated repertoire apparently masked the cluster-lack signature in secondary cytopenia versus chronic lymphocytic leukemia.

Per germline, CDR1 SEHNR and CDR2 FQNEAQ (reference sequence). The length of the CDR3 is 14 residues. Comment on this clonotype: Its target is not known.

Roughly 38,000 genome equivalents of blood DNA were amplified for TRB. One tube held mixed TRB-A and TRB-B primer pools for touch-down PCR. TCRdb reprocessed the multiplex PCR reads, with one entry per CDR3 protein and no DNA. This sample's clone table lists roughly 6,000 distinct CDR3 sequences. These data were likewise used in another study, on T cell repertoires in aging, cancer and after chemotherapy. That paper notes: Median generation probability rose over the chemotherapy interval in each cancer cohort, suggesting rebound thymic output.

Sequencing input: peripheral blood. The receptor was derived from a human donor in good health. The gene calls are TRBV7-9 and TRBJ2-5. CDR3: CASSRVAVQETQYF.